This T cell receptor beta chain was sequenced in a study of shared clonotypes between healthy human individuals. The V gene lost 7 bases and the J gene lost 1 base, with 10 bases spanning the gap. This CDR3 has 14 amino acids. Germline CDR1 reads MNHEY; CDR2 reads SVGAGI. TCRdb keeps only in-frame clones here, not all; method: immunoSEQ multiplex PCR. The sample includes roughly 490,000 clones, less than 80% of them seen just once. The receptor comes from a woman aged 40 to 49 in good health. Some clones in this sample may be carry-over from other donors' samples. The V and J genes are TRBV6-5 and TRBJ2-2, with D tentatively TRBD1 or TRBD2 (5 bases each). Sequencing input: PBMCs. This CDR3 is CASKWGMNTGELFF. The CDR3 nucleotides are TGTGCCAGCAAATGGGGGATGAACACCGGGGAGCTGTTTTTT.